The 8 T cell receptor beta chains given below trace back to one sample, sequenced in a study. A single record per CDR3 protein comes from TCRdb applying MiXCR to the 5' RACE reads. Of approximately 60,000 distinct CDR3 sequences listed, around a fifth were seen once; the top ten hold about 3%. Sample: memory CD4+ T cells sorted from a lymph node. This sample's subset: memory CD4+ T cells, CD4+CD45RO+CD25-. Receptors were obtained from a female donor with breast cancer.

The chain employs TRBV18 and TRBJ2-5; D is unresolved. V lost 5 bases and J lost 3, with 7 bases in between. Germline V gives CDR1 KGHSH, CDR2 LQKENI. The CDR3 spans 12 residues. CDR3 DNA: TGTGCCAGCTCAAAATCCGAAGAGACCCAGTACTTC. Protein: CASSKSEETQYF.

The chain uses TRBV20-1 and TRBJ2-3; 8 bases align to TRBD2. The CDR3 consists of 14 residues. Germline V gene sequence: CDR1 DFQATT, CDR2 SNEGSKA (reference sequence). Trimming removed 5 bases from V and 3 bases from J; junction bases left unmatched: 7. The CDR3 sequence: CSARAGAGTDTQYF. The DNA of the CDR3 is TGCAGTGCTCGAGCGGGGGCGGGAACAGATACGCAGTATTTT.

At least ten counts were recorded for this clonotype. The chain couples TRBV5-6 to TRBJ1-2; the D is unclear. Deletions cut 4 bases from V and 3 bases from J, with 7 bases between. This CDR3 has 12 amino acids. Germline V gene data show CDR1 as SGHDT and CDR2 as YYEEEE. The CDR3 sequence is CASSRRHYGYTF. The DNA for the CDR3 is TGTGCCAGCAGCCGAAGGCACTATGGCTACACCTTC.

There are many counts of this clonotype. V is TRBV6-5 and J is TRBJ2-7, with 7 bases that match TRBD1. The CDR3 spans 14 residues. Germline V gene sequence: CDR1 MNHEY, CDR2 SVGAGI. The V gene end was trimmed by 6 bases and the J gene end by 5 bases; junction bases not matched to a gene: 10. CDR3 sequence: CASRGGSATDEQYF. The CDR3 coding sequence is TGTGCCAGCAGAGGGGGCTCCGCAACGGACGAGCAGTACTTC.

The chain couples TRBV12-3 or TRBV12-4 to TRBJ2-2, with D possibly being TRBD2 (6 bases). The CDR3 is 11 residues long. V was pared by 8 bases and J by 15 bases, with 16 bases between. DNA for the CDR3: TGTGCCAGCTCCCTAGGCGGGAAGGTGTTTTTT. Translation: CASSLGGKVFF.

The V gene is TRBV6-5, the J gene TRBJ1-1; the match to TRBD1 covers 7 bases. This CDR3 comprises 15 residues. CDR1 is MNHEY, CDR2 SVGAGI, per germline. The trim removed 5 bases at V and 0 bases at J, leaving 6 bases unmatched. The DNA of the CDR3 is TGTGCCAGCAGTCCCCAGGGGGGGATGAACACTGAAGCTTTCTTT. As protein: CASSPQGGMNTEAFF.

The chain's CDR3 is CASSYRQGGVTLHF. For the CDR3, the DNA is TGTGCCAGCAGTTACAGACAGGGTGGAGTGACCCTCCACTTT. The chain is built from TRBV28 and TRBJ1-6, with TRBD1 matching over 7 bases. The CDR3 contains 14 residues. Germline V gene data show CDR1 as MDHEN and CDR2 as SYDVKM. The junction had 11 bases not matched to a gene; V was cut back by 4 bases and J by 14 bases.

This clonotype occurred a few times. Relative to the germline gene, one junction end is altered; a read error may explain this. The chain joins TRBV4-3 to TRBJ2-3, with 10 bases aligning to TRBD2. The CDR3 spans 17 residues. Germline CDR1 LGHNA, CDR2 YSLEER. The CDR3 nucleotides read TGCACCAGCAGCCAAGGATCTGGGGGACTAGCGTCAGATACGCAGTATTTT. Translation gives CTSSQGSGGLASDTQYF.